The sequence of this T cell receptor beta chain was determined in a study of beta chain features in type 1 diabetes. Findings and limits, study-wide: Type 1 diabetes patients showed a moderate but significant shortening of TCRB CDR3s in all four CD4+ subsets.

This clone showed up just a few times. No antigen is known for it. The ends lost 0 bases at V and 11 bases at J; junction bases unmatched: 6. Per germline, CDR1 MNHEY and CDR2 SVGAGI. The CDR3 length is 14 residues. Isolated RNA was reverse transcribed in full, so expressed TCRB transcripts were sequenced. Sequencing used immunoSEQ multiplex PCR; TCRdb keeps in-frame clones, though not all of them. The table has fewer than 250,000 clones, around an eighth seen once. CD4+ naive, central memory, regulatory and stem cell-like memory cells were sorted via CD45RO/CCR7/CD25/CD127/CD95/CD27. Each population that was sorted was more than 98% pure.

Sequencing was carried out using naive CD4+ T cells from blood. The receptor comes from a woman in her 40s in good health. The chain is built from TRBV6-5 and TRBJ2-1; TRBD2 agrees at 8 bases. CDR3 sequence: CASSYSTSGDKQFF. DNA of the CDR3: TGTGCCAGCAGTTACTCAACTAGCGGAGACAAGCAGTTCTTC.